This entry lists 31 T cell receptor beta chains sequenced from one sample in a study of blood T cell repertoires in COVID-19. Clones were read by immunoSEQ multiplex PCR, and TCRdb kept only the in-frame ones, dropping some. This sample has about 80,000 clones, with roughly 80% found just once. Sequences were obtained from peripheral blood. Receptor source: a woman aged 70-85 years with acute or convalescent COVID-19.

The rearrangement uses TRBV28 and TRBJ1-3; a weak D match, TRBD1 (5 bases). The V end was cut by 7 bases, the J end by 0 bases, with 13 bases between. Looked up from germline, CDR1 is MDHEN and CDR2 is SYDVKM. The CDR3 runs to 15 residues. CDR3 nucleotide sequence: TGTGCCAGCACGGTTGGGGGGTCCTCTGGAAACACCATATATTTT. It specifies CASTVGGSSGNTIYF.

The chain carries TRBV7-2 and TRBJ2-2; TRBD2 matches at 10 bases. The ends lost 1 base at V and 6 bases at J; junction bases unmatched: 8. Germline CDR1 is SGHTA and CDR2 is FQGNSA. The CDR3 is 17 amino acids. CDR3 DNA: TGTGCCAGCAGCTTAGTTGGTCTAGCGGGAGTCCCCGGGGAGCTGTTTTTT. Amino acid sequence: CASSLVGLAGVPGELFF.

The V call is TRBV6-4, the J call TRBJ2-3; D is ambiguous. Trimming cost V 0 bases and J 2 bases, with 9 bases left between them. This CDR3 has 15 residues. Germline V gene data show CDR1 as MRHNA and CDR2 as SNTAGT. The CDR3 loop reads CASSDSSRITDTQYF. The CDR3 bases are TGTGCCAGCAGTGACTCGTCGCGCATCACAGATACGCAGTATTTT.

This rearrangement joins TRBV11-3 to TRBJ2-3, with TRBD1 identical over 7 bases. CDR1 SGHNT and CDR2 YENEEA come from the germline V gene. V was pared by 2 bases and J by 2 bases, with 4 bases of the junction left unmatched. The CDR3 consists of 15 residues. In DNA, the CDR3 is TGTGCCAGCAGCTTATTGGGACAGACCACAGATACGCAGTATTTT. As protein: CASSLLGQTTDTQYF.

The chain carries TRBV6-1 and TRBJ2-2, with D perhaps matching TRBD1 (5 bases). V was pared by 3 bases and J by 1 base, with 12 bases between. This CDR3 spans 16 amino acids. Germline V CDR1 and CDR2: MNHNS, SASEGT. The CDR3, as DNA: TGTGCCAGCAGTGAGAACAGGAGAAGGAACACCGGGGAGCTGTTTTTT. Residues: CASSENRRRNTGELFF.

The chain recombines TRBV5-1 with TRBJ2-1; 8 bases match TRBD2. Trimming took 0 bases from V and 5 from J; bases not matched to a gene: 4. CDR3 length: 15 residues. The germline gives CDR1 SGHRS, CDR2 YFSETQ. Here the CDR3 reads CASSLVGTSNNEQFF. For the CDR3, the DNA is TGCGCCAGCAGCTTGGTGGGGACTAGTAACAATGAGCAGTTCTTC. Filled out from reference TRBV5-1 and TRBJ2-1, the complete variable domain reads KAGVTQTPRYLIKTRGQQVTLSCSPISGHRSVSWYQQTPGQGLQFLFEYFSETQRNKGNFPGRFSGRQFSNSRSEMNVSTLELGDSALYLCASSLVGTSNNEQFFGPGTRLTVL.

The rearrangement joins TRBV28 to TRBJ2-7; TRBD1 aligns across 8 bases. The CDR3 runs to 14 residues. The trim removed 6 bases at V and 6 bases at J, leaving 10 bases unmatched. Germline CDR1 is MDHEN and CDR2 is SYDVKM. The CDR3 nucleotides are TGTGCCAGCAGCTCTCCGGGACAGGCCTCCGAGCAGTACTTC. This codes for CASSSPGQASEQYF.

This chain links TRBV23-1 with TRBJ2-5; 13 nucleotides align to TRBD2. TRBV23-1 is an open reading frame whose function is uncertain. CDR3 length: 17 amino acids. With V trimmed by 8 bases and J by 5 bases, 14 bases remained unmatched. For the CDR3, the DNA is TGCGCCAGCCCCGTTACCGGTGGACTAGCGGGAGCGGAGACCCAGTACTTC. Translating it yields CASPVTGGLAGAETQYF.

The chain couples TRBV19 to TRBJ1-1; unclear D gene. Germline lookup yields CDR1 LNHDA and CDR2 SQIVND (reference sequence). The V end was cut by 6 bases, the J end by 1 base, with 21 bases between. The CDR3 sequence is 17 residues long. The CDR3 region has the DNA TGTGCCAGTAGACATATAACCGAGGTGTCTCAGAACACTGAAGCTTTCTTT. Its protein is CASRHITEVSQNTEAFF.

The rearrangement links TRBV6-1 to TRBJ2-5, with D hard to call. V lost 1 base to trimming and J lost 2 bases, with 8 bases between them. This CDR3 has 14 residues. The germline V gene has CDR1 MNHNS and CDR2 SASEGT. The CDR3 here is CASSEVLLQETQYF. CDR3 bases: TGTGCCAGCAGTGAAGTTCTGCTACAAGAGACCCAGTACTTC.

This clone was detected a few times. The rearrangement uses TRBV10-2 and TRBJ2-7; D call uncertain. Trimming cost V 2 bases and J 5 bases, with 22 bases left between them. The germline V gene has CDR1 WSHSY and CDR2 SAAADI. CDR3 length equals 17 residues. The CDR3 region has the DNA TGCGCCAGCAGTGAGCGGTCCCCTGAGCTCTCCCGCCACGAGCAGTACTTC. Protein product: CASSERSPELSRHEQYF.

The V and J genes are TRBV9 and TRBJ2-2; 10 bases agree with TRBD2. The germline V gene has CDR1 SGDLS and CDR2 YYNGEE. The CDR3 spans 15 residues. V gave up 4 bases and J gave up 4 bases; unmatched junction bases: 4. The CDR3 region is CASSLSGGATGELFF. CDR3 DNA: TGTGCCAGCAGCTTAAGCGGGGGGGCCACCGGGGAGCTGTTTTTT. The full variable domain, with the rest looked up from reference TRBV9 and TRBJ2-2, is DSGVTQTPKHLITATGQRVTLRCSPRSGDLSVYWYQQSLDQGLQFLIQYYNGEERAKGNILERFSAQQFPDLHSELNLSSLELGDSALYFCASSLSGGATGELFFGEGSRLTVL.

This clone appeared once. V usage is TRBV4-1 and J usage is TRBJ2-3; TRBD1 aligns across 8 bases. Germline assignment: CDR1 MGHRA and CDR2 YSYEKL. V lost 4 bases and J lost 6; bases outside the gene matches: 12. CDR3 length equals 16 residues. CDR3 sequence (DNA): TGCGCCAGCAGCCCCAATAAGGCAGGGGGCCAGGATACGCAGTATTTT. It encodes CASSPNKAGGQDTQYF.

The chain has TRBV7-3 and TRBJ2-1; 10 bases are shared with TRBD2. The germline CDR1 and CDR2 sequences are SGHTA and FQGTGA. This CDR3 comprises 15 residues. Unmatched junction bases numbered 1, after V lost 2 bases and J lost 3 bases. For the CDR3, the DNA is TGTGCCAGCAGCTTACTAGCGGGAGTCTACAATGAGCAGTTCTTC. It specifies CASSLLAGVYNEQFF.

The chain links TRBV19 to TRBJ1-6; D possibly corresponds to TRBD1 (6 bases). The germline V gene encodes CDR1 LNHDA and CDR2 SQIVND (reference sequence). The V and J ends lost 8 bases and 5 bases respectively, with 13 bases between them. CDR3 length equals 14 residues. The CDR3 spells CASGRTANNSPLHF. The CDR3 nucleotides are TGTGCCAGTGGAAGGACAGCAAATAATTCACCCCTCCACTTT. The full variable domain, in which reference TRBV19 and TRBJ1-6 provide the parts outside the CDR3, is DGGITQSPKYLFRKEGQNVTLSCEQNLNHDAMYWYRQDPGQGLRLIYYSQIVNDFQKGDIAEGYSVSREKKESFPLTVTSAQKNPTAFYLCASGRTANNSPLHFGNGTRLTVT.

The table lists this clone with a count of one. The rearrangement joins TRBV27 to TRBJ2-7; possible D gene TRBD1, 6 bases. Trimming removed 2 bases at V and 3 bases at J, with 14 bases between. The CDR3 is made up of 15 amino acids. Germline V CDR1 and CDR2: MNHEY, SMNVEV (reference sequence). The CDR3 coding sequence is TGTGCCAGCAGTTTAGCCGGGACACCCATCTACGAGCAGTACTTC. It translates to CASSLAGTPIYEQYF.

V and J are TRBV19 and TRBJ2-5; TRBD1 aligns across 9 bases. The J segment lost 3 bases and the V segment lost 7 bases, leaving 6 bases of the junction unmatched. CDR1 is LNHDA, CDR2 SQIVND, per germline (reference sequence). CDR3 size: 14 residues. This chain's CDR3 is CASTGDRAEETQYF. The CDR3 DNA reads as TGTGCCAGTACGGGGGACAGGGCCGAAGAGACCCAGTACTTC.

Only one count was recorded for this clone. This chain uses TRBV28 with TRBJ2-1; D call uncertain. The germline CDR1 and CDR2 sequences are MDHEN and SYDVKM. This CDR3 comprises 14 residues. Trimming pared 6 bases from V and 1 base from J, leaving 10 bases between. The CDR3, as DNA: TGTGCCAGCAGGTCAACTGATTCCTACAATGAGCAGTTCTTC. It is translated as CASRSTDSYNEQFF.

The rearrangement uses TRBV4-1 and TRBJ1-1, with D perhaps TRBD1 (5 bases). The V gene lost 0 bases and the J gene lost 0 bases, with 11 bases spanning the gap. Germline loops: CDR1 MGHRA, CDR2 YSYEKL. The CDR3 extends over 16 amino acids. CDR3 amino acids: CASSQDGAGVNTEAFF. Here the CDR3 DNA reads TGCGCCAGCAGCCAAGATGGGGCAGGAGTGAACACTGAAGCTTTCTTT.

This sequence joins TRBV15 and TRBJ2-2; the D gene is possibly TRBD2 (5 bases). This CDR3 region has 14 residues. CDR1 is LNHNV and CDR2 is YYDKDF in the germline V gene (reference sequence). Trimming cost V 0 bases and J 6 bases, with 8 bases left between them. DNA of the CDR3: TGTGCCACCAGCAGAGAAACTAGTGCCGGGGAGCTGTTTTTT. Translating gives CATSRETSAGELFF.

The chain uses TRBV5-1 and TRBJ2-1, with 9 positions matching TRBD2. Germline V gene data show CDR1 as SGHRS and CDR2 as YFSETQ. This CDR3 has 16 amino acids. V shed 0 bases, J shed 1 base, and the junction held 2 bases outside the gene matches. CDR3 nucleotides: TGCGCCAGCAGCTTGGATGGACTAGCGTCCTACAATGAGCAGTTCTTC. This sequence encodes CASSLDGLASYNEQFF.

The chain couples TRBV11-1 to TRBJ2-2; 7 nucleotides agree with TRBD1. Germline V gene lookup returns CDR1 SGHAT and CDR2 FQDESV (reference sequence). Losses at the gene ends were 4 bases for V and 4 bases for J; bases not matched to a gene: 9. CDR3 length equals 16 residues. Here the CDR3 reads CASSYDNRGATGELFF. The CDR3 bases are TGTGCCAGCAGCTACGACAACAGGGGAGCCACCGGGGAGCTGTTTTTT.

The chain uses TRBV3-1 (or the pseudogene TRBV3-2) and TRBJ2-5; tentative D call: TRBD1 (6 bases). Trimming stripped 6 bases from V and 2 bases from J, with 16 bases between. Germline CDR1 LGHDT, CDR2 YNNKEL (reference sequence). The CDR3 runs to 15 residues. The CDR3 bases are TGTGCCAGCAGTCCCCCGGGACAAAATCAAGAGACCCAGTACTTC. Translation gives CASSPPGQNQETQYF.

The chain couples TRBV10-3 to TRBJ2-5; 9 bases agree with TRBD1. The germline V gene encodes CDR1 ENHRY and CDR2 SYGVKD. V shed 6 bases, J shed 5 bases, and the junction held 7 bases outside the gene matches. The CDR3 runs 14 residues. CDR3 loop: CAISPDRGRETQYF. For the CDR3, the DNA is TGTGCCATCAGCCCTGACAGGGGGAGGGAGACCCAGTACTTC.

This chain joins TRBV19 and TRBJ2-3; 8 nucleotides line up with TRBD2. Unmatched junction bases numbered 1, after V lost 6 bases and J lost 2 bases. From germline, CDR1 is LNHDA and CDR2 SQIVND (reference sequence). CDR3 length equals 13 residues. The CDR3 region is CASRLAATDTQYF. The DNA for the CDR3 is TGTGCCAGTAGACTAGCGGCCACAGATACGCAGTATTTT.

The genes are TRBV28 and TRBJ2-5; a weak D match, TRBD2 (6 bases). CDR1 is MDHEN and CDR2 is SYDVKM in the germline V gene. V lost 6 bases to trimming and J lost 3 bases, with 23 bases between them. The CDR3 has 17 residues. Here the CDR3 reads CASRSFRLGAGEETQYF. In DNA form, the CDR3 reads TGTGCCAGCAGATCCTTCCGACTAGGAGCGGGTGAAGAGACCCAGTACTTC.

The chain joins TRBV15 to TRBJ1-5; D uncertain. The CDR3 has 14 residues. V lost 2 bases and J lost 0, with 5 bases in between. Germline V gene sequence: CDR1 LNHNV, CDR2 YYDKDF (reference sequence). CDR3 DNA: TGTGCCACCAGCAGACAGTTTAGCAATCAGCCCCAGCATTTT. This translates into CATSRQFSNQPQHF.

This chain uses TRBV2 with TRBJ2-1; 8 bases match TRBD2. Germline V gives CDR1 SNHLY, CDR2 FYNNEI. The V segment lost 6 bases and the J segment 9 bases; nucleotides outside the gene matches: 16. The CDR3 runs 16 residues. CDR3 DNA: TGTGCCAGCAGGGACCAGCCGGGACTAGAGGGTAGTGAGCAGTTCTTC. Encoded protein: CASRDQPGLEGSEQFF.

The rearrangement links TRBV11-2 to TRBJ2-7, with 8 bases identical to TRBD2. The germline CDR1 and CDR2 sequences are SGHAT and FQNNGV. This CDR3 has 13 residues. J was trimmed by 4 bases and V by 1 base; bases with no gene match: 0. For the CDR3, the DNA is TGTGCCAGCAGCTTAGGCGGGGGGTACGAGCAGTACTTC. Amino acid sequence: CASSLGGGYEQYF.

The rearrangement uses TRBV6-6 and TRBJ2-2; D is ambiguous. Germline V gene sequence: CDR1 MNHNY, CDR2 SVGAGI (reference sequence). This CDR3 comprises 15 residues. The ends were cut back, 5 bases at V and 1 base at J, with 11 bases in the middle. This CDR3 reads CASSLNARNTGELFF. DNA of the CDR3: TGTGCCAGCAGTCTGAACGCTAGGAACACCGGGGAGCTGTTTTTT.

As to this clone: Mismatch with germline at one junction end may stem from a read error. The chain uses TRBV2 and TRBJ2-3; TRBD2 aligns across 10 bases. The V gene's germline CDR1 is SNHLY and CDR2 FYNNEI. The CDR3 runs to 15 residues. The CDR3 sequence: CATSVGLAGVDTQYF. The CDR3 DNA reads TGTGCCACCAGTGTCGGTCTAGCGGGAGTGGATACGCAGTATTTT.